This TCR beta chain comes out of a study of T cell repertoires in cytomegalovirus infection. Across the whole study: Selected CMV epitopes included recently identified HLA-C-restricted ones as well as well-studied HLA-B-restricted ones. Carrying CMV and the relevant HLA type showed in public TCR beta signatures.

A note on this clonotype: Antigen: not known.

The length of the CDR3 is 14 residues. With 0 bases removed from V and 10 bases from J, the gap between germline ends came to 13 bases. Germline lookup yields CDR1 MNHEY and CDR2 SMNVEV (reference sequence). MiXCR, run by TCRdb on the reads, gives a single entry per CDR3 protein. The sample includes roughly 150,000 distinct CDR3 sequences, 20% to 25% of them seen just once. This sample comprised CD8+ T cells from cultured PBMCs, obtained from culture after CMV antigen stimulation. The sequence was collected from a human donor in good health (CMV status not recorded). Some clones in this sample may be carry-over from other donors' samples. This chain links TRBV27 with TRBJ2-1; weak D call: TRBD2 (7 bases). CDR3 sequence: CASSLSGGQTEQFF. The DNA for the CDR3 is TGTGCCAGCAGTTTATCCGGGGGGCAAACCGAGCAGTTCTTC.